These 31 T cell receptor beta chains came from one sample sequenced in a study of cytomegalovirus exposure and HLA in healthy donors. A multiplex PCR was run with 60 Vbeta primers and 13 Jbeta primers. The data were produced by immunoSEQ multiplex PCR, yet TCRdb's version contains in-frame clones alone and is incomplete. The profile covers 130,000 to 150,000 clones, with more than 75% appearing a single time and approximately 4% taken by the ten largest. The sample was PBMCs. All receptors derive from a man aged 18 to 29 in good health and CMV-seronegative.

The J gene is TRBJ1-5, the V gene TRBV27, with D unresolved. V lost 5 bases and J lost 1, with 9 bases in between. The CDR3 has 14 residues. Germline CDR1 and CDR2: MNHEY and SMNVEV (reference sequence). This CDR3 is CASSLGISNQPQHF. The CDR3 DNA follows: TGTGCCAGCAGTCTAGGAATCAGCAATCAGCCCCAGCATTTT.

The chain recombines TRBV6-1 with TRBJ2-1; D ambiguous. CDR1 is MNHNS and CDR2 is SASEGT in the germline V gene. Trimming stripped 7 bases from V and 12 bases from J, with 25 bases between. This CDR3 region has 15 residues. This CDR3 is CASILAELITFGQFF. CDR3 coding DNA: TGTGCCAGCATATTAGCTGAGTTAATTACGTTTGGGCAGTTCTTC.

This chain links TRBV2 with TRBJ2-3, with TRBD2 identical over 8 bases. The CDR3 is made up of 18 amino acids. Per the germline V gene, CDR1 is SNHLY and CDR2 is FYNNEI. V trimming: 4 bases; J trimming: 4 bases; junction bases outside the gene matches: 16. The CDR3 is CASSVPSGLVLPSDTQYF. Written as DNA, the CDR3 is TGTGCCAGCAGTGTCCCCTCGGGACTAGTCTTACCCTCAGATACGCAGTATTTT. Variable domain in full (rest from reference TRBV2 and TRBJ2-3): EPEVTQTPSHQVTQMGQEVILRCVPISNHLYFYWYRQILGQKVEFLVSFYNNEISEKSEIFDDQFSVERPDGSNFTLKIRSTKLEDSAMYFCASSVPSGLVLPSDTQYFGPGTRLTVL.

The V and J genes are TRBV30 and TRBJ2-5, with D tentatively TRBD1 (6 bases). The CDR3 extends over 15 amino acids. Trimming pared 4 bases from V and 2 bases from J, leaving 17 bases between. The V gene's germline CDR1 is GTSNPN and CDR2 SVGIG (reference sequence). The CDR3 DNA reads TGTGCCTGGAACCCAGGGGTCGGGTTACAAGAGACCCAGTACTTC. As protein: CAWNPGVGLQETQYF.

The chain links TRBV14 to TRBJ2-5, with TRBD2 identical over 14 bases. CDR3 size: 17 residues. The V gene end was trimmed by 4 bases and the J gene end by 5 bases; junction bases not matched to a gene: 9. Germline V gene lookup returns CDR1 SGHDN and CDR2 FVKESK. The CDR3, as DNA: TGTGCCAGCAGCCCCTATGGGACTAGCGGGAGCTTGGAGACCCAGTACTTC. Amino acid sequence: CASSPYGTSGSLETQYF.

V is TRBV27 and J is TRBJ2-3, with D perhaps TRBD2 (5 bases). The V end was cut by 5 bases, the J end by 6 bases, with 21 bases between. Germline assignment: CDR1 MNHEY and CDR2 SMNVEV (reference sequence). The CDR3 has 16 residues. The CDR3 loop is CASSQINFGLEDTQYF. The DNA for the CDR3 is TGTGCCAGCAGTCAAATTAATTTCGGACTTGAGGATACGCAGTATTTT.

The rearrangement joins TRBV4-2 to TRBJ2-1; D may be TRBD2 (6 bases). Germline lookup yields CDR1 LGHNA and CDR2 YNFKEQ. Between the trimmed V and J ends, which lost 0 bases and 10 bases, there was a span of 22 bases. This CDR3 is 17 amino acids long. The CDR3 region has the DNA TGTGCCAGCAGCCAAGATCGCTCCCTGGACTATCAGGGCGAGCAGTTCTTC. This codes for CASSQDRSLDYQGEQFF.

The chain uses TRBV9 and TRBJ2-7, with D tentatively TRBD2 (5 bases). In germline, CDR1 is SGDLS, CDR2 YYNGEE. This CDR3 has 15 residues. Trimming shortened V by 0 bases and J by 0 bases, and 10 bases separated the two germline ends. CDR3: CASSVALGSSYEQYF. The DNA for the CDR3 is TGTGCCAGCAGCGTAGCTCTTGGGAGCTCCTACGAGCAGTACTTC.

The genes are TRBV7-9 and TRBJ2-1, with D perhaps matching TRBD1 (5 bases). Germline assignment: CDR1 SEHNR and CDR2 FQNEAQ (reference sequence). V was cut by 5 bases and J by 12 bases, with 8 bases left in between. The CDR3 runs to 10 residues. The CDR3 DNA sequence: TGTGCCAGCAGCCCACAGGTGCAGTTCTTC. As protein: CASSPQVQFF.

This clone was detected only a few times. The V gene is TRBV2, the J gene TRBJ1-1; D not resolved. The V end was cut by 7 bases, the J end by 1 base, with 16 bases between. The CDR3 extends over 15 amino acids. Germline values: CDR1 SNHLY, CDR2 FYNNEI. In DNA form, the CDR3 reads TGTGCCAGCAAGTTGGCAGGATCGTGGAACACTGAAGCTTTCTTT. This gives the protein CASKLAGSWNTEAFF.

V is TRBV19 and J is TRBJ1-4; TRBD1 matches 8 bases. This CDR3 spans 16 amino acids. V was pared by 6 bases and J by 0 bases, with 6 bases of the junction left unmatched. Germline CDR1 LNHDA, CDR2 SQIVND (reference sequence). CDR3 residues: CASSPTGGATNEKLFF. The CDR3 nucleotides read TGTGCCAGTAGCCCAACAGGGGGTGCAACTAATGAAAAACTGTTTTTT.

The CDR3 is CASSSQPEVSTGELFF. CDR3 coding DNA: TGTGCCAGCAGCTCCCAGCCGGAGGTCAGCACCGGGGAGCTGTTTTTT. V gene TRBV9 combines with J gene TRBJ2-2, with D perhaps TRBD2 (5 bases). V dropped 4 bases and J dropped 4 bases, with 17 bases sitting between them. CDR3 length: 16 residues. The germline gives CDR1 SGDLS, CDR2 YYNGEE.

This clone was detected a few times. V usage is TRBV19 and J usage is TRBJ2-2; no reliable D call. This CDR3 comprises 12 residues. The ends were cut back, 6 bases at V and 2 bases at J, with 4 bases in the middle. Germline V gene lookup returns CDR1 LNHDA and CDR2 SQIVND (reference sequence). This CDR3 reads CASRANTGELFF. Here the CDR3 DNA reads TGTGCCAGTAGAGCCAACACCGGGGAGCTGTTTTTT.

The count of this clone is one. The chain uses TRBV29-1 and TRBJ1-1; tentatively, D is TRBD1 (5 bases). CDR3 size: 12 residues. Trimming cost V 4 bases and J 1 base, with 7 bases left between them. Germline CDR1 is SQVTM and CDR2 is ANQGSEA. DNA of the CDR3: TGCAGCGTTGTTGACAGGAACACTGAAGCTTTCTTT. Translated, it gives CSVVDRNTEAFF.

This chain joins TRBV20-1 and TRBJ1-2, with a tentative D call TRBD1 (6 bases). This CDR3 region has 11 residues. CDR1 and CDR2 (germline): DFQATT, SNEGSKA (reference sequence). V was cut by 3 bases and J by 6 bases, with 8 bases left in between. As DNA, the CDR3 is TGCAGTGCTAGTTGGGGGCATGGCTACACCTTC. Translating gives CSASWGHGYTF.

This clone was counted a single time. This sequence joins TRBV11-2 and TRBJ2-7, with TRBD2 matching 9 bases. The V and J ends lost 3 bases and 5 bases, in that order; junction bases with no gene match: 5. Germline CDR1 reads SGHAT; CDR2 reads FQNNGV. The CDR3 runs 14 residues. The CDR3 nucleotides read TGTGCCAGCAGCTTCGAGCGGGGGGTCCACGAGCAGTACTTC. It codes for CASSFERGVHEQYF. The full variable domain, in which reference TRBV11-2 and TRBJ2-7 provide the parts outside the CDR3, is EAGVAQSPRYKIIEKRQSVAFWCNPISGHATLYWYQQILGQGPKLLIQFQNNGVVDDSQLPKDRFSAERLKGVDSTLKIQPAKLEDSAVYLCASSFERGVHEQYFGPGTRLTVT.

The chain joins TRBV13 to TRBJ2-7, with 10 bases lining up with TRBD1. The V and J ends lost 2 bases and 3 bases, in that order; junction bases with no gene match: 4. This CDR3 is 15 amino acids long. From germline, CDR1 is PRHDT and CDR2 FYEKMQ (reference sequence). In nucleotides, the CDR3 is TGTGCCAGCAGCTTAAGGACAGGGGGTATCTACGAGCAGTACTTC. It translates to CASSLRTGGIYEQYF.

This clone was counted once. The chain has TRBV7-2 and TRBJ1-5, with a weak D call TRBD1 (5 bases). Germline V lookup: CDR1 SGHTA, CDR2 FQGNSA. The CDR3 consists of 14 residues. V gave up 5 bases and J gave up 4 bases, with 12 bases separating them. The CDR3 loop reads CASSLAGVNQPQHF. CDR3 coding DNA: TGTGCCAGCAGCCTCGCGGGGGTGAATCAGCCCCAGCATTTT.

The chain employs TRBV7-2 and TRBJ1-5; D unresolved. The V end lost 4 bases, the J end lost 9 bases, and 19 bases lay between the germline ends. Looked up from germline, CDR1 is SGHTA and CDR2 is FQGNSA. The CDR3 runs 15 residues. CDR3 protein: CASSSAWGLEAPQHF. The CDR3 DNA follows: TGTGCCAGCAGCTCAGCTTGGGGTTTGGAGGCGCCCCAGCATTTT. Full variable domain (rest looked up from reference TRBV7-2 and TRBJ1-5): GAGVSQSPSNKVTEKGKDVELRCDPISGHTALYWYRQSLGQGLEFLIYFQGNSAPDKSGLPSDRFSAERTGGSVSTLTIQRTQQEDSAVYLCASSSAWGLEAPQHFGDGTRLSIL.

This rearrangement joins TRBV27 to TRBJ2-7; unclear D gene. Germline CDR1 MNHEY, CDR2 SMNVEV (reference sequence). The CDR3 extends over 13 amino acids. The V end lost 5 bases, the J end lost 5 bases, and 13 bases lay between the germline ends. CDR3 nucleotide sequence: TGTGCCAGCAGTCCCTCGAGGCCCAACGAGCAGTACTTC. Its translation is CASSPSRPNEQYF.

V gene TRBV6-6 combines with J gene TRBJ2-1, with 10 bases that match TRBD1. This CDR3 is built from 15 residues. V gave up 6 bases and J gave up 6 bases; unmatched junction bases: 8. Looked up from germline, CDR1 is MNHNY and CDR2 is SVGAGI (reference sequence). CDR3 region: CASRPRDRGGNEQFF. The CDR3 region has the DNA TGTGCCAGCAGGCCCCGGGACAGGGGAGGCAATGAGCAGTTCTTC.

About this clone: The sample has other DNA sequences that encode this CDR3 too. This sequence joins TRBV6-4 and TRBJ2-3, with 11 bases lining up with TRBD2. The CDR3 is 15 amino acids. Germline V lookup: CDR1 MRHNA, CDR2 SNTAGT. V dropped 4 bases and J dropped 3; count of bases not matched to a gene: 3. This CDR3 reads CASSAGTSGTDTQYF. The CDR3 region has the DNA TGTGCCAGCAGTGCCGGGACTAGCGGAACAGATACGCAGTATTTT.

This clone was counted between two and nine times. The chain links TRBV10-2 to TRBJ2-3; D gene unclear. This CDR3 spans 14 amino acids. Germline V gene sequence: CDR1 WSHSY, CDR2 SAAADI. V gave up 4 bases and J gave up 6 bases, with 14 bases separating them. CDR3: CASSGGPLRDTQYF. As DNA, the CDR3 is TGCGCCAGCAGTGGAGGTCCGCTTAGGGATACGCAGTATTTT.

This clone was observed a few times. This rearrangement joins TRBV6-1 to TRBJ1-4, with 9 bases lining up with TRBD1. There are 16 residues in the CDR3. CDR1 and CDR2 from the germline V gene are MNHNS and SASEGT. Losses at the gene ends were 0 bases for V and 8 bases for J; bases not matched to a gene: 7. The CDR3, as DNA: TGTGCCAGCAGTGAAGCTGCGGGACAGGGAGAAGAAAAACTGTTTTTT. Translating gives CASSEAAGQGEEKLFF.

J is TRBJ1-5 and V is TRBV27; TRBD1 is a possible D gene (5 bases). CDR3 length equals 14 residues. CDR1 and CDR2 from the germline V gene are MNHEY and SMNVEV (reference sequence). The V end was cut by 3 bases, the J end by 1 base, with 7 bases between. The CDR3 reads CASSFQGSNQPQHF. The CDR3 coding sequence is TGTGCCAGCAGTTTCCAGGGCAGCAATCAGCCCCAGCATTTT.

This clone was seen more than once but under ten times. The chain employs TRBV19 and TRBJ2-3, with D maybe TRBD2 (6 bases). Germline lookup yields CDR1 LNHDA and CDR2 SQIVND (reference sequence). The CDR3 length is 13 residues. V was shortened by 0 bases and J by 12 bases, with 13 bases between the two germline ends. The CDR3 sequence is CASSIDLEAGQYF. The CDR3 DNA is TGTGCCAGTAGTATAGATCTCGAGGCGGGACAGTATTTT.

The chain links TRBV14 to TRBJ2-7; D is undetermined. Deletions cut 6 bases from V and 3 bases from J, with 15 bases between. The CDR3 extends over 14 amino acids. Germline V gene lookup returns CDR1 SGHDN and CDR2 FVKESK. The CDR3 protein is CASSPRISGYEQYF. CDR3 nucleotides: TGTGCCAGCAGTCCAAGAATTTCGGGCTACGAGCAGTACTTC.

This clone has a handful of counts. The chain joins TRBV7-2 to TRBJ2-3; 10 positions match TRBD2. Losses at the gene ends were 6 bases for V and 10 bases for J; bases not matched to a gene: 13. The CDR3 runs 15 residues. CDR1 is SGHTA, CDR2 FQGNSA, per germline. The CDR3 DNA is TGTGCCAGCAGGCGACCTAGCGGGGGCGCCGTTCCGCAGTATTTT. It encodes CASRRPSGGAVPQYF.

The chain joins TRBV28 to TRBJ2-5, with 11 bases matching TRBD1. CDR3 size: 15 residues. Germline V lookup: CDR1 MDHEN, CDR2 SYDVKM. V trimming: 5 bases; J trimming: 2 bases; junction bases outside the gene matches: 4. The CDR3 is CASSQDRGQQETQYF. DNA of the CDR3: TGTGCCAGCAGTCAGGACAGGGGGCAGCAAGAGACCCAGTACTTC.

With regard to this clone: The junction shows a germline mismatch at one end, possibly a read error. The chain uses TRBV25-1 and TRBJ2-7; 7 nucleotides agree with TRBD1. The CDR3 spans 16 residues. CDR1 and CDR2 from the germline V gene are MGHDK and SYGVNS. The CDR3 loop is CASNETGTAPSYEQYF. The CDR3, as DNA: TGTGCCAGCAATGAAACCGGGACAGCCCCTTCCTACGAGCAGTACTTC.

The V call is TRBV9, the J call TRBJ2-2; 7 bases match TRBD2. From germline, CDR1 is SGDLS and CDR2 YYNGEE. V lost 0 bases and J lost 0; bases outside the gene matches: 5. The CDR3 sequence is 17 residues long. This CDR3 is CASSVVGGGANTGELFF. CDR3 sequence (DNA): TGTGCCAGCAGCGTAGTGGGCGGGGGAGCGAACACCGGGGAGCTGTTTTTT.